These 10 T cell receptor beta chains share one sample of origin, sequenced in a study of blood T cells in healthy people across ages. Primers used in a second PCR of roughly 6 to 12 cycles were a sample-barcoded 5' primer and a J-beta primer mix. A single record per CDR3 protein comes from TCRdb applying MiXCR to the 5' RACE reads. The sample has hundreds of thousands of distinct CDR3 sequences, about 52% seen once; the top ten hold roughly 30%. The sequenced sample consisted of blood. The receptor set was obtained from a woman aged 55 to 70 in good health.

The table lists this clonotype with many counts. The chain recombines TRBV7-2 with TRBJ2-7; 10 nucleotides line up with TRBD2. The CDR3 is 22 amino acids. Germline V CDR1 and CDR2: SGHTA, FQGNSA. V dropped 0 bases and J dropped 2; count of bases not matched to a gene: 22. The chain's CDR3 is CASSLAATRPSGRARTTYEQYF. The CDR3 DNA reads TGTGCCAGCAGCTTAGCCGCAACCAGACCCAGCGGGAGGGCCCGTACAACCTACGAGCAGTACTTC.

The chain combines TRBV20-1 with TRBJ2-1; D call uncertain. Trimming removed 2 bases at V and 9 bases at J, with 17 bases between. CDR3 length equals 14 residues. Germline V gene lookup returns CDR1 DFQATT and CDR2 SNEGSKA (reference sequence). The CDR3 spells CSARLSGPATEQFF. Written as DNA, the CDR3 is TGCAGTGCTAGACTCTCCGGTCCAGCGACTGAGCAGTTCTTC.

This clonotype has just a few counts. The rearrangement links TRBV6-6 to TRBJ2-7, with 8 bases aligning to TRBD2. With the DNA end fitting TRBJ2-5 better, the J assignment may be wrong. Germline CDR1 reads MNHNY; CDR2 reads SVGAGI (reference sequence). There are 13 residues in the CDR3. The CDR3 bases are TGTGCCAGCAGTTGGCCTAGCGGGGAGACCCAGTACTTC. Its translation is CASSWPSGETQYF.

The chain couples TRBV20-1 to TRBJ2-5; a weak D match, TRBD2 (6 bases). Germline-derived CDR1 and CDR2 are DFQATT and SNEGSKA (reference sequence). V lost 0 bases and J lost 2, with 13 bases in between. This CDR3 is built from 15 residues. CDR3 coding DNA: TGCAGTGCTAGAGATCGGTTACTAGCACAAGAGACCCAGTACTTC. This encodes CSARDRLLAQETQYF.

This rearrangement joins TRBV20-1 to TRBJ1-5, with D perhaps TRBD1 (6 bases). From germline, CDR1 is DFQATT and CDR2 SNEGSKA (reference sequence). The V and J ends lost 4 bases and 7 bases respectively, with 20 bases between them. The CDR3 runs to 15 residues. The CDR3 here is CSATNPQQGNQPQHF. CDR3 bases: TGCAGTGCTACCAACCCTCAACAGGGAAACCAGCCCCAGCATTTT.

Only a few counts were recorded for this clonotype. V and J are TRBV4-3 and TRBJ2-1; 7 nucleotides match TRBD2. The CDR3 extends over 15 amino acids. The germline gives CDR1 LGHNA, CDR2 YSLEER. The ends lost 4 bases at V and 4 bases at J; junction bases unmatched: 7. The CDR3 DNA sequence: TGCGCCAGCAGCCGCGGGAGCGGGACTTACAATGAGCAGTTCTTC. It yields the protein CASSRGSGTYNEQFF.

This clonotype was observed a handful of times. The chain uses TRBV6-5 and TRBJ2-3; the D gene is possibly TRBD1 (5 bases). Trimming took off 0 bases at V and 6 bases at J, with 16 bases between the two ends. The CDR3 is 16 residues long. In germline, CDR1 is MNHEY, CDR2 SVGAGI. In nucleotides, the CDR3 is TGTGCCAGCAGTTACTCGATGGGTCAGGGCGCGGATACGCAGTATTTT. It encodes CASSYSMGQGADTQYF.

V and J are TRBV10-2 and TRBJ2-1, with 9 bases lining up with TRBD2. CDR1 WSHSY and CDR2 SAAADI come from the germline V gene. The CDR3 has 15 residues. J gave up 3 bases and V 4 bases, and 4 bases lay outside the gene matches. The CDR3 region has the DNA TGCGCCAGCAGTGGAGTAGCGGGAGTCTACAATGAGCAGTTCTTC. Its protein is CASSGVAGVYNEQFF.

This clonotype occurred a few times. The chain has TRBV7-2 and TRBJ2-1, with D tentatively TRBD1 (5 bases). Germline V gives CDR1 SGHTA, CDR2 FQGNSA. This CDR3 spans 13 amino acids. Trimming pared 5 bases from V and 7 bases from J, leaving 12 bases between. DNA for the CDR3: TGTGCCAGCAGCGTAGTAGGGGTGAATGAGCAGTTCTTC. It encodes CASSVVGVNEQFF.

The V call is TRBV12-3 or TRBV12-4, the J call TRBJ2-7, with 10 bases fitting TRBD2. V dropped 6 bases and J dropped 2; count of bases not matched to a gene: 4. The CDR3 length is 14 residues. CDR3 DNA sequence: TGTGCCAGCAGAGGGACTAGCGCTGCCTACGAGCAGTACTTC. Translating gives CASRGTSAAYEQYF.